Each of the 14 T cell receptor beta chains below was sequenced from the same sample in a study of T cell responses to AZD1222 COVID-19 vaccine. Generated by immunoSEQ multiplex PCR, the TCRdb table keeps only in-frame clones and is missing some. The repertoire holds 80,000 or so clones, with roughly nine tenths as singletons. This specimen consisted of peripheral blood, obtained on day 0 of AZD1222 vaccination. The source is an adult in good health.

The CDR3 loop reads CASSAGGTSGYEQYF. The CDR3 DNA reads as TGTGCCAGCAGCGCTGGAGGGACTAGCGGTTACGAGCAGTACTTC. This chain links TRBV9 with TRBJ2-7; TRBD2 agrees at 11 bases. This CDR3 has 15 amino acids. The ends lost 3 bases at V and 4 bases at J; junction bases unmatched: 6. In germline, CDR1 is SGDLS, CDR2 YYNGEE.

The CDR3 coding sequence is TGCAGCGTCGGGACAGGAGATTCCTACGAGCAGTACTTC. This gives the protein CSVGTGDSYEQYF. The chain recombines TRBV29-1 with TRBJ2-7; 8 bases are a match to TRBD1. V shed 6 bases and J 1 base; nucleotides not matched to a gene: 5. The CDR3 covers 13 residues. Per germline, CDR1 SQVTM and CDR2 ANQGSEA.

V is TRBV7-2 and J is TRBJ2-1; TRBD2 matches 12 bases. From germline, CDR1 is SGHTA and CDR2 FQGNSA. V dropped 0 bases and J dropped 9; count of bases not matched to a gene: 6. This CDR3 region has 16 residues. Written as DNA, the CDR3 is TGTGCCAGCAGCTTAGCGTGGACTAGCGGGAAACTTGAGCAGTTCTTC. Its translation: CASSLAWTSGKLEQFF.

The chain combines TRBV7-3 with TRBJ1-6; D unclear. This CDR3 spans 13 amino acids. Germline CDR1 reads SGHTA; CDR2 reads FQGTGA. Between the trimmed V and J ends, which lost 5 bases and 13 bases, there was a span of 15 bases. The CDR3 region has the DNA TGTGCCAGCAGCCTTGGCCCCGCGGCCCCCCTCCACTTT. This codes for CASSLGPAAPLHF.

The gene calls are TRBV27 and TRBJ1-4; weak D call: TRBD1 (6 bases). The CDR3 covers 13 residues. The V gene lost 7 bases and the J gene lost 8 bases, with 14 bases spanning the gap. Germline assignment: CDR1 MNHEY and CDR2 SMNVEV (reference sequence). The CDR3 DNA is TGTGCCAGCACCAACAGGGTGGACGAAAAACTGTTTTTT. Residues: CASTNRVDEKLFF.

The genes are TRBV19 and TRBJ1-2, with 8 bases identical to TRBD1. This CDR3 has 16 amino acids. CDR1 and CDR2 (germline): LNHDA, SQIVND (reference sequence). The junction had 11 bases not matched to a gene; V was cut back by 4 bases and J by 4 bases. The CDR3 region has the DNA TGTGCCAGTAGTAAAGGACAGGGAGGAGGAGGCTATGGCTACACCTTC. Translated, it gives CASSKGQGGGGYGYTF.

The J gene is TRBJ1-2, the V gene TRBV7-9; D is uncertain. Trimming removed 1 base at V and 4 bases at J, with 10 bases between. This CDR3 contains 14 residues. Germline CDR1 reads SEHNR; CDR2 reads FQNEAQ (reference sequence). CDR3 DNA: TGTGCCAGCAGCTTAGAAGTTTTGGGCTATGGCTACACCTTC. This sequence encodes CASSLEVLGYGYTF.

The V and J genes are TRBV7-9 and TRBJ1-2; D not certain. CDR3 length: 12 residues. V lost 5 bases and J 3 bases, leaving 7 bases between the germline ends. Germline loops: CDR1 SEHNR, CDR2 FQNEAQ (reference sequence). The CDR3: CASSPQDYGYTF. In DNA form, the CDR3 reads TGTGCCAGCAGCCCCCAGGACTATGGCTACACCTTC.

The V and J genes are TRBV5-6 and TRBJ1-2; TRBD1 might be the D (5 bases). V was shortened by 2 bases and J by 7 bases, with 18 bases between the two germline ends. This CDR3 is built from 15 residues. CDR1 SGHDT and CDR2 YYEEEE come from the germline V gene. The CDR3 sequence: CASSFVDPGIGGYTF. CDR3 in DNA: TGTGCCAGCAGCTTCGTGGATCCAGGGATTGGTGGCTACACCTTC.

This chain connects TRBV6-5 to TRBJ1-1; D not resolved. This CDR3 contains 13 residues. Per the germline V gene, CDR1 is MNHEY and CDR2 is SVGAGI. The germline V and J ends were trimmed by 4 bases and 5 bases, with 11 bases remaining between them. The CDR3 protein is CASSFLRDTEAFF. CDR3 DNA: TGTGCCAGCAGTTTCTTAAGGGATACTGAAGCTTTCTTT.

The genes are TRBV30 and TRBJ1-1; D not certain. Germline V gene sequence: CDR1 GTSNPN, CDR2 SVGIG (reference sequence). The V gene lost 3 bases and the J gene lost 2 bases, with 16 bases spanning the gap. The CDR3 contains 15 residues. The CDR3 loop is CAWSTQGIPNTEAFF. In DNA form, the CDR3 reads TGTGCCTGGAGCACCCAAGGGATCCCAAACACTGAAGCTTTCTTT.

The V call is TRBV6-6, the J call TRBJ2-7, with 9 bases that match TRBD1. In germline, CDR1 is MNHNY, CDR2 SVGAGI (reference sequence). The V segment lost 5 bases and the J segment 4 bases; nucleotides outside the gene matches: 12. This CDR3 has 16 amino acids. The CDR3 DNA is TGTGCCAGCAGTCAAAATGACAGGGGGAATTCGTACGAGCAGTACTTC. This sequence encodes CASSQNDRGNSYEQYF.

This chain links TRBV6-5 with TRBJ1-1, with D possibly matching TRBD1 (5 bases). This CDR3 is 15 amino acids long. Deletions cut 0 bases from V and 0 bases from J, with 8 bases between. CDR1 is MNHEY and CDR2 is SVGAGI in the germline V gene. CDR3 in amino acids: CASSYSTVLNTEAFF. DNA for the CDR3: TGTGCCAGCAGTTACTCGACAGTCTTGAACACTGAAGCTTTCTTT.

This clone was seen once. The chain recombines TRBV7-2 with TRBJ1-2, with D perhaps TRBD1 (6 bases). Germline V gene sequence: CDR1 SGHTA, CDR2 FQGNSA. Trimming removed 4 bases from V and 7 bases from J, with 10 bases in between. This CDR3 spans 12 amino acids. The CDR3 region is CASSSGVSGYTF. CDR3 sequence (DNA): TGTGCCAGCAGCTCAGGGGTCTCTGGCTACACCTTC.